This T cell receptor (beta chain) stems from a study of blood T cell repertoires in COVID-19. Study details: COVID-19 samples, acute and convalescent, were from the United States, Italy and Spain. PBMCs, B-cell-depleted T cells, or T cells provided the cDNA or gDNA that made up the material.

Authors' data handling: Estimated nucleated cell counts came from reference gene primer amplification. This table comes from immunoSEQ multiplex PCR, and its TCRdb copy is limited to in-frame clones, with some not included. The DNA was the basis for D and trimming; V, J and clone size are from that table. The sample gives approximately 45,000 clones, approximately 86% of which show up once; under 3% is in the top ten. Deletions cut 2 bases from V and 8 bases from J, with 10 bases between. This CDR3 has 12 residues. Germline CDR1 and CDR2: SGHRS and YFSETQ. Sequencing used peripheral blood. The receptor comes from a woman at least 80 years old with acute or convalescent COVID-19. The rearrangement links TRBV5-1 to TRBJ1-2; D not resolved. DNA of the CDR3: TGCGCCAGCAGCTTTCCCGGGTCGGGCTACACCTTC. This encodes CASSFPGSGYTF.